This TCR beta chain is drawn from a study of blood T cell repertoires in COVID-19. Background on the study: Italy, Spain and the United States were the sources of the convalescent and acute COVID-19 samples. Sample material is recorded as cDNA or gDNA derived from T cells, B-cell-depleted T cells, or PBMCs.

The CDR3 is made up of 15 amino acids. With 5 bases removed from V and 3 bases from J, the gap between germline ends came to 16 bases. Germline loops: CDR1 ENHRY, CDR2 SYGVKD. Per the original methods: Amplification of reference gene primers was used by the study to estimate nucleated cell counts. Libraries were prepared by immunoSEQ multiplex PCR; TCRdb keeps only in-frame clonotypes and omits some of them. The V and J calls and clone size were taken over from that table, and D and trimming were inferred from the DNA. The sample has 130,000 or so clones; 84% are singletons. The TCR originated in a woman aged 55-70 years with acute or convalescent COVID-19. V is TRBV10-3 and J is TRBJ1-1; possibly TRBD1 for D (6 bases). Specimen: peripheral blood. CDR3 sequence: CAISPGTYSDTEAFF. The CDR3 DNA reads as TGTGCCATCAGTCCCGGGACATATTCGGACACTGAAGCTTTCTTT.